A selection of T cell receptor beta chains follows, all from one sample in a study of T cells in Graves' hyperthyroidism and ophthalmopathy. MiXCR, run by TCRdb on the multiplex PCR reads, gives a single entry per CDR3 protein. Of approximately 740,000 distinct CDR3 sequences listed, around 15% are singletons. Specimen: blood. These receptors came from a woman aged 18 to 35 with Graves' hyperthyroidism. The CDR3 runs from the conserved cysteine through the conserved F or W. The D gene is left open where the match is weak. Clone size appears in some rows only: once, few, many, or a class for an expanded clone.

D,length,V,J,size,DNA,CDR3
-,14,TRBV6-1,TRBJ2-1,few,TGTGCCAGCAGTTCGTCCCTCGAAGGGGAAGAGCAGTTCTTC,CASSSSLEGEEQFF
TRBD1,14,TRBV10-3,TRBJ2-1,few,TGTGCCATCAGCGGACAGGGTCACCAAAATGAGCAGTTCTTC,CAISGQGHQNEQFF
TRBD2,14,TRBV7-9,TRBJ2-7,many,TGTGCCAGCAGCTTATCGGGACTAGCACGAGAGCAGTACTTC,CASSLSGLAREQYF
TRBD2,15,TRBV4-1,TRBJ2-7,-,TGCGCCAGCAGCCACGGACTAGCGGGAGGAGGCGAGCAGTACTTC,CASSHGLAGGGEQYF
-,14,TRBV18,TRBJ1-5,many,TGTGCCAGCTCAGAACAGGTGGGCAATCAGCCCCAGCATTTT,CASSEQVGNQPQHF
TRBD1,14,TRBV15,TRBJ1-2,-,TGTGCCACCAGCAGACCCGACAGGGGAGTTGGCTACACCTTC,CATSRPDRGVGYTF
-,16,TRBV20-1,TRBJ1-1,many,TGCAGTGCTACCTTGAGACAGGCCACCCCCTACACTGAAGCTTTCTTT,CSATLRQATPYTEAFF
-,15,TRBV7-9,TRBJ1-6,few,TGTGCCAGCAGCTTAAACCGGGACGGAAATTCACCCCTCCACTTT,CASSLNRDGNSPLHF
TRBD2,19,TRBV28,TRBJ2-1,-,TGTGCCAGCAGTTTTTCCCCGGTAGCTAACGGGAGGTTATACAATGAGCAGTTCTTC,CASSFSPVANGRLYNEQFF
TRBD1,15,TRBV28,TRBJ1-2,-,TGTGCCAGCAGTTGGGCAGGGACAGGGGCGAATGGCTACACCTTC,CASSWAGTGANGYTF
-,16,TRBV5-1,TRBJ1-6,few,TGCGCCAGCAGGGAACAGGCCGGCTCCTATAATTCACCCCTCCACTTT,CASREQAGSYNSPLHF
-,13,TRBV19,TRBJ1-2,few,TGTGCCAGCTCCATAACTGGATCCTATGGCTACACCTTC,CASSITGSYGYTF
TRBD2,13,TRBV2,TRBJ2-3,many,TGTACCAGCGAGCGGGAGCTTAGAGATACGCAGTATTTT,CTSERELRDTQYF
-,14,TRBV5-1,TRBJ1-1,many,TGCGCCAGCAGCTTCGGCTTCCCACGTGTTGAAGCTTTCTTT,CASSFGFPRVEAFF
TRBD1,17,TRBV2,TRBJ2-4,many,TGTGCCAGCAGGGACAGGGGCCTAACCCTAGCCAAAAACATTCAGTACTTC,CASRDRGLTLAKNIQYF
TRBD2,14,TRBV3-1,TRBJ2-5,-,TGTGCCAGCAGCTTCGCCGGACTAGCGGGAGGCCATTACTTC,CASSFAGLAGGHYF
TRBD1,15,TRBV20-1,TRBJ1-5,many,TGCAGTGCTAGTCCCGGGACAGGGGTAGGGCAGCCCCAGCATTTT,CSASPGTGVGQPQHF
-,16,TRBV20-1,TRBJ1-2,many,TGCAGTGCTAGAGATCGAAATAAGGGTCTTAACTATGGCTACACCTTC,CSARDRNKGLNYGYTF
TRBD2,16,TRBV9,TRBJ2-7,few,TGTGCCAGCAGCGTAACCGGACTAGCGGGAGCTGGCGAGCAGTACTTC,CASSVTGLAGAGEQYF
TRBD1,14,TRBV2,TRBJ2-7,-,TGTGCCAGCAGTATTGGACAGGGGATCTACGAGCAGTACTTC,CASSIGQGIYEQYF
-,17,TRBV6-1,TRBJ2-2,many,TGTGCCAGCAGTTGGGGGTGGGGGACGGCGAACACCGGGGAGCTGTTTTTT,CASSWGWGTANTGELFF
TRBD1,15,TRBV4-3,TRBJ2-7,-,TGCGCCAGCAGCCCCGCCAGACAGGGGGTGGGGGAGCAGTACTTC,CASSPARQGVGEQYF
-,15,TRBV4-3,TRBJ1-2,-,TGCGCCAGCAGCCAAGGATCTACAGGAATCTATGGCTACACCTTC,CASSQGSTGIYGYTF
-,13,TRBV28,TRBJ1-4,-,TGTACCAGCAGGGACGGCAATAATGAAAAACTGTTTTTT,CTSRDGNNEKLFF
-,15,TRBV20-1,TRBJ2-3,once,TGCAGTGCTAGGACAGTTCCCACTTGGAAAGATACGCAGTATTTT,CSARTVPTWKDTQYF
TRBD1,15,TRBV12-3/TRBV12-4,TRBJ2-1,many,TGTGCCAGCAGTCTCCGACAGGGGGCTGGGGATGAGCAGTTCTTC,CASSLRQGAGDEQFF
TRBD2,20,TRBV7-9,TRBJ2-3,many,TGTGCCAGCAGCTCCTCGGGACTAGCGGGGCTAGGATATGGCACAGATACGCAGTATTTT,CASSSSGLAGLGYGTDTQYF
-,15,TRBV30,TRBJ2-7,many,TGTGCCTGGCCCTCGGGGGGCTGGTACTCCTACGAGCAGTACTTC,CAWPSGGWYSYEQYF
-,16,TRBV28,TRBJ1-1,many,TGTGCCAGCAGTCGTCGCCGGGGCTCTTTATTCACTGAAGCTTTCTTT,CASSRRRGSLFTEAFF
TRBD2,15,TRBV6-1,TRBJ2-1,-,TGTGCCAGCAGAGAATATAGCGGGAGATGGGATGAGCAGTTCTTC,CASREYSGRWDEQFF
-,14,TRBV6-1,TRBJ1-4,few,TGTGCCAGCAGCCAGACAGCAGGGGATGAAAAACTGTTTTTT,CASSQTAGDEKLFF